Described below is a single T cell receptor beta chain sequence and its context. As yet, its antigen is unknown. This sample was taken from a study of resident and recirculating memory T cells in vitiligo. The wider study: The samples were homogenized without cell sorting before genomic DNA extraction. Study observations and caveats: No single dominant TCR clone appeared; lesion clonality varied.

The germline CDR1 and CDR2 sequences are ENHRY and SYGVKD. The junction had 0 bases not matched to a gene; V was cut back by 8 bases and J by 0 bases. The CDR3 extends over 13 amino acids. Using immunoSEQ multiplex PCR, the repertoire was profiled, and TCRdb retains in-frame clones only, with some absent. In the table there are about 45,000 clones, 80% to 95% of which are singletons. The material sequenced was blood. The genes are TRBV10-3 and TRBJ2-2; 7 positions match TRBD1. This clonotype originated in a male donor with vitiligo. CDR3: CAIGTANTGELFF. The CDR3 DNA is TGTGCCATCGGGACAGCGAACACCGGGGAGCTGTTTTTT.